The clone carrying this TCR beta chain was detected ten times or more. This specimen comes from a study of shared clonotypes between healthy human individuals. Sequencing was performed with immunoSEQ multiplex PCR; in TCRdb, only in-frame clones are kept and a portion is missing. The table records under 600,000 clones, almost 80% of them present only once. The CDR3 loop spans 15 amino acids. In germline, CDR1 is MRHNA, CDR2 SNTAGT. Trimming took 0 bases from V and 4 from J; bases not matched to a gene: 4. The sequence was obtained from a woman aged 40 to 50 in good health. Some clones in this sample may be carry-over from other donors' samples. Sequencing was done on a sample of PBMCs. This rearrangement joins TRBV6-4 to TRBJ2-3; 7 positions agree with TRBD2. The CDR3 spells CASSDSSGRADTQYF. CDR3 DNA: TGTGCCAGCAGTGACTCGAGTGGGAGGGCAGATACGCAGTATTTT.